These T cell receptor beta chains were read from a single sample in a study of OX40 agonist ivuxolimab in advanced cancers. Only in-frame clones appear in the TCRdb table, and some are missing; sequencing was by immunoSEQ multiplex PCR. The table includes tens of thousands of clones, just under 90% detected once. The sample was CD4+ or CD8+ T cells sorted from blood, taken in a trial of the OX40 agonist ivuxolimab. Receptors originate from an adult with an advanced solid tumor such as melanoma, head and neck, liver or kidney cancer. CDR3s include the opening cysteine and the closing phenylalanine or tryptophan. D genes are given only for firm matches. A row's size may be missing; if present it is once, few, many or a size class.

J | V | size | D | DNA | CDR3
TRBJ2-7 | TRBV28 | - | - | TGTGCCAGCAGTTTAACCGGGGGTAACGAGCAGTACTTC | CASSLTGGNEQYF
TRBJ2-3 | TRBV7-9 | - | - | TGTGCCAGCAGCTCCGTCAGAGGGGCCCCAGATACGCAGTATTTT | CASSSVRGAPDTQYF
TRBJ1-2 | TRBV6-1 | - | - | TGTGCCAGCAGTTCCCCCTATGGCTACACCTTC | CASSSPYGYTF
TRBJ2-5 | TRBV7-2 | - | - | TGTGCCAGCAGCTTAGGGGGGAGAGAGACCCAGTACTTC | CASSLGGRETQYF
TRBJ1-5 | TRBV28 | - | - | TGTGCCAGCAGTTTTGGTCGTAGTTCTAGCAATCAGCCCCAGCATTTT | CASSFGRSSSNQPQHF
TRBJ2-3 | TRBV5-1 | - | TRBD2 | TGCGCCAGCAGCGTAAAAACGACTAGCGGGGACACAGATACGCAGTATTTT | CASSVKTTSGDTDTQYF
TRBJ2-3 | TRBV9 | - | TRBD2 | TGTGCCAGCAGCGTATCTAGCGGACCTAGCACAGATACGCAGTATTTT | CASSVSSGPSTDTQYF
TRBJ2-3 | TRBV27 | - | - | TGTGCCAGCAGTTATGCGGGATCCTATCATACGCAGTATTTT | CASSYAGSYHTQYF
TRBJ2-7 | TRBV7-9 | once | - | TGTGCCAGCGCGCCCCCGGACGGGGAGCAGTACTTC | CASAPPDGEQYF
TRBJ1-3 | TRBV19 | once | - | TGTGCCAGTAGTGGAGGGGCTGCCGGAAACACCATATATTTT | CASSGGAAGNTIYF
TRBJ2-5 | TRBV18 | - | TRBD1 | TGTGCCAGCTCACCGGGACAGGGGGCCGAAGAGACCCAGTACTTC | CASSPGQGAEETQYF
TRBJ2-5 | TRBV18 | once | - | TGTGCCAGCTCACCCTCGGGGGATTTGACAGGAAGGGCCCAGTACTTC | CASSPSGDLTGRAQYF
TRBJ2-2 | TRBV4-2 | - | - | TGTGCCAGCAGCGCGTCCCGGGTCGGAACCGGGGAGCTGTTTTTT | CASSASRVGTGELFF
TRBJ2-5 | TRBV4-1 | - | - | TGCGCCAGCAGCCAAGAAGTAGGCGGGATAAAAGAGACCCAGTACTTC | CASSQEVGGIKETQYF
TRBJ2-1 | TRBV5-4 | - | TRBD2 | TGTGCCAGCAGCTCGATTGGGACTAGCGGGGGAAGCTCCTACAATGAGCAGTTCTTC | CASSSIGTSGGSSYNEQFF
TRBJ2-1 | TRBV5-6 | - | TRBD1 | TGTGCCAGCAGCTTGGGGCCTCTGACAGGGGGTGCTGAGCAGTTCTTC | CASSLGPLTGGAEQFF
TRBJ2-7 | TRBV10-1 | - | TRBD1 | TGCGCCAGCAGTGAGTTAAACAGGGGGCCTTTCCCCTACGAGCAGTACTTC | CASSELNRGPFPYEQYF
TRBJ1-2 | TRBV6-5 | once | - | TGTGCCAGCAGTTACGATAGGGGGACCTCTAACTATGGCTACACCTTC | CASSYDRGTSNYGYTF
TRBJ2-7 | TRBV5-1 | - | - | TGCGCCAGCAGCTTGGATGGAGGGTCCTACGAGCAGTACTTC | CASSLDGGSYEQYF
TRBJ2-2 | TRBV5-1 | - | TRBD1 | TGCGCCAGCAGCTTGTTGGCAGGGGGCACCGGGGAGCTGTTTTTT | CASSLLAGGTGELFF
TRBJ1-2 | TRBV7-3 | - | - | TGTGCCAGCAGCTTAGGGTCTGAGGGGGGCTACACCTTC | CASSLGSEGGYTF
TRBJ1-5 | TRBV6-1 | - | - | TGTGCCAGCAGTGATACAGGGACCAATCAGCCCCAGCATTTT | CASSDTGTNQPQHF
TRBJ1-2 | TRBV15 | - | - | TGTGCCACCAGAGAGGTCGGCAGCCACAATATTGATGGCTACACCTTC | CATREVGSHNIDGYTF